Listed here is a single T cell receptor (beta chain). Its specificity is unknown. This specimen belongs to a study of graft-versus-host responses after intestinal transplantation. Whole-study context: For two to four years after anti-thymocyte globulin induction, all recipients took tacrolimus and steroids. Study-wide results and caveats: Analysis identified GvH clones in recipient marrow, with some appearing first in ileum or blood. Early post-transplant HvG declines were associated with peak circulating GvH clone levels.

Generated by immunoSEQ multiplex PCR, the TCRdb table keeps only in-frame clones and is missing some. Here the sample spans approximately 75,000 clones, 90% to 95% being singletons. This CDR3 comprises 12 residues. V gave up 6 bases and J gave up 3 bases, with 9 bases separating them. CDR1 and CDR2 (germline): MNHNS, SASEGT. Sequenced here: unstimulated CD8+ T cells sorted from spleen or lymph node cells, sampled before intestinal transplant. The chain links TRBV6-1 to TRBJ2-7; weak D call: TRBD1 (5 bases). The TCR sequence derives from a human donor who received an intestinal transplant. The CDR3 loop is CASRKGFYEQYF. CDR3 nucleotides: TGTGCCAGCAGAAAGGGGTTCTACGAGCAGTACTTC.